This T cell receptor beta chain was sequenced during a study of cytomegalovirus exposure and HLA in healthy donors. V dropped 2 bases and J dropped 0 bases, with 14 bases sitting between them. The CDR3 loop spans 17 amino acids. Germline CDR1 and CDR2: MGHRA and YSYEKL. It was with 60 Vbeta and 13 Jbeta primers that the PCR ran. Profiling relied on immunoSEQ multiplex PCR, and the TCRdb table lists in-frame clones only, not all of them. The sample records 150,000 to 200,000 clones, more than 70% being singletons. This clone has only a few counts. The origin of this receptor is a man younger than 35 in good health and CMV-seropositive. Sequencing was carried out using PBMCs. This chain links TRBV4-1 with TRBJ2-1, with D tentatively TRBD1 (7 bases). In DNA form, the CDR3 reads TGCGCCAGCAGCCAATCCAGGGGGGAAAGCTCCTACAATGAGCAGTTCTTC. This codes for CASSQSRGESSYNEQFF.